These 14 T cell receptor beta chains originate from one sample sequenced in a study of patients and donors after allogeneic stem cell transplantation. TCRdb passed the RT-PCR reads through MiXCR, listing each CDR3 protein once. Of around 170,000 distinct CDR3 sequences listed, about 24% are singletons. The sample taken for sequencing was blood, either unsorted or a sorted T cell fraction (not recorded which). These receptors were collected from a human donor who was either an allogeneic HSCT recipient or a stem cell or donor lymphocyte infusion donor (not recorded which). It is not recorded whose cells these are; they may come from a transplant donor.

The chain employs TRBV5-6 and TRBJ2-5; D unclear. CDR1 is SGHDT and CDR2 is YYEEEE in the germline V gene. The CDR3 loop spans 14 amino acids. Trimming shortened V by 0 bases and J by 3 bases, and 9 bases separated the two germline ends. The CDR3: CASSLGQLEETQYF. The DNA for the CDR3 is TGTGCCAGCAGCTTGGGGCAGTTGGAAGAGACCCAGTACTTC.

This clonotype appeared a few times. The chain joins TRBV7-6 to TRBJ1-1, with a weak D call TRBD1 (5 bases). Germline V lookup: CDR1 SGHVS, CDR2 FNYEAQ. The CDR3 consists of 16 residues. V dropped 2 bases and J dropped 0 bases, with 13 bases sitting between them. In DNA form, the CDR3 reads TGTGCCAGCAGCTTAAATCAGGGTCCCTTGAACACTGAAGCTTTCTTT. As protein: CASSLNQGPLNTEAFF.

The chain is built from TRBV5-1 and TRBJ1-1; the D gene is possibly TRBD1 (5 bases). Germline assignment: CDR1 SGHRS and CDR2 YFSETQ. CDR3 size: 14 residues. Trimming took off 0 bases at V and 4 bases at J, with 10 bases between the two ends. CDR3 region: CASSLDQGATEAFF. The CDR3 coding sequence is TGCGCCAGCAGCTTGGATCAGGGAGCCACTGAAGCTTTCTTT.

CDR3 DNA: TGTGCCACCAGTGATTCTCAATATGGTTCACCCCTCCACTTT. Amino acids: CATSDSQYGSPLHF. The chain has TRBV24-1 and TRBJ1-6; D call uncertain. V gave up 2 bases and J gave up 9 bases, with 10 bases separating them. There are 14 residues in the CDR3. Looked up from germline, CDR1 is KGHDR and CDR2 is SFDVKD.

The CDR3 nucleotides read TGTGCCAGCTTTGGAGGGGGCGCCGGAGAGACCCAGTACTTC. It codes for CASFGGGAGETQYF. The chain joins TRBV6-1 to TRBJ2-5; a possible D gene is TRBD1 (7 bases). Trimming removed 8 bases from V and 4 bases from J, with 17 bases in between. CDR1 and CDR2 (germline): MNHNS, SASEGT. The CDR3 length is 14 residues.

This clonotype has a handful of counts. The chain uses TRBV29-1 and TRBJ2-7; no clear D gene. The germline V and J ends were trimmed by 5 bases and 1 base, with 12 bases remaining between them. CDR3 size: 13 residues. Germline V gene lookup returns CDR1 SQVTM and CDR2 ANQGSEA. The DNA of the CDR3 is TGCAGCGTTCATGACGGAAAGTCCTACGAGCAGTACTTC. Translation: CSVHDGKSYEQYF.

The rearrangement links TRBV5-1 to TRBJ1-5; no reliable D call. V was pared by 3 bases and J by 4 bases, with 8 bases between. The CDR3 is made up of 13 amino acids. Per the germline V gene, CDR1 is SGHRS and CDR2 is YFSETQ. The DNA of the CDR3 is TGCGCCAGCAGCTCGGAAATAAATCAGCCCCAGCATTTT. It translates to CASSSEINQPQHF. Together with reference TRBV5-1 and TRBJ1-5, the CDR3 gives the full variable domain: KAGVTQTPRYLIKTRGQQVTLSCSPISGHRSVSWYQQTPGQGLQFLFEYFSETQRNKGNFPGRFSGRQFSNSRSEMNVSTLELGDSALYLCASSSEINQPQHFGDGTRLSIL.

The chain recombines TRBV7-8 with TRBJ2-1; TRBD1 aligns across 7 bases. V was clipped by 4 bases and J by 6 bases; unmatched bases: 3. Germline CDR1 SGHVS, CDR2 FQNEAQ. The CDR3 runs to 13 residues. The CDR3 region has the DNA TGTGCCAGCAGCTCACACAGGGGCAATGAGCAGTTCTTC. It yields the protein CASSSHRGNEQFF.

This clonotype has ten or more counts. The gene calls are TRBV12-3 or TRBV12-4 and TRBJ1-3; D unclear. This CDR3 spans 14 amino acids. The V and J ends lost 5 bases and 4 bases respectively, with 12 bases between them. The CDR3 sequence is CASSNTAAGNTIYF. CDR3 sequence (DNA): TGTGCCAGCAGTAACACAGCGGCCGGAAACACCATATATTTT.

The chain joins TRBV4-3 to TRBJ2-1; D might be TRBD1 (5 bases). CDR1 is LGHNA and CDR2 is YSLEER in the germline V gene. V gave up 2 bases and J gave up 7 bases, with 15 bases separating them. This CDR3 contains 15 residues. CDR3 bases: TGCGCCAGCAGCCAACGGCAGGGAAAGTTTAATGAGCAGTTCTTC. Encoded protein: CASSQRQGKFNEQFF.

This chain connects TRBV5-1 to TRBJ1-2; 10 nucleotides agree with TRBD1. Trimming at V came to 6 bases and at J to 6 bases, leaving 14 bases not matched to a gene. The germline gives CDR1 SGHRS, CDR2 YFSETQ. The CDR3 has 16 amino acids. The CDR3 DNA is TGCGCCAGCACCGGGACAGGGGAAGTTATCGGTGATGGCTACACCTTC. This codes for CASTGTGEVIGDGYTF.

In its sample, this clonotype was seen a few times. The chain carries TRBV18 and TRBJ1-5; TRBD1 agrees at 7 bases. The CDR3 contains 15 residues. Germline V gene data show CDR1 as KGHSH and CDR2 as LQKENI. The V and J ends lost 6 bases and 0 bases, in that order; junction bases with no gene match: 5. CDR3 nucleotide sequence: TGTGCCAGCTCGCTGACAGGGCTTAGCAATCAGCCCCAGCATTTT. It is translated as CASSLTGLSNQPQHF. Filled out from reference TRBV18 and TRBJ1-5, the complete variable domain reads NAGVMQNPRHLVRRRGQEARLRCSPMKGHSHVYWYRQLPEEGLKFMVYLQKENIIDESGMPKERFSAEFPKEGPSILRIQQVVRGDSAAYFCASSLTGLSNQPQHFGDGTRLSIL.

The rearrangement links TRBV15 to TRBJ2-5; the D is unclear. The CDR3 loop spans 12 amino acids. V dropped 0 bases and J dropped 7 bases, with 6 bases sitting between them. The germline V gene has CDR1 LNHNV and CDR2 YYDKDF (reference sequence). DNA for the CDR3: TGTGCCACCAGCAGAGAATATGTGACCCAGTACTTC. Translated: CATSREYVTQYF.

The chain is built from TRBV20-1 and TRBJ2-2, with 7 bases matching TRBD2. The V segment lost 6 bases and the J segment 7 bases; nucleotides outside the gene matches: 14. The CDR3 has 15 amino acids. Germline values: CDR1 DFQATT, CDR2 SNEGSKA (reference sequence). CDR3 in DNA: TGCAGTGCATTTGCGGGAGAGAACATTGGCGGGGAGCTGTTTTTT. Its translation: CSAFAGENIGGELFF.